Shown below are 32 T cell receptor beta chains from a single sample sequenced in a study of blood T cell repertoires in COVID-19. Profiled with immunoSEQ multiplex PCR; TCRdb holds only in-frame clones, not every one. The sample contains roughly 130,000 clones, around 79% of which appear only once. The sequenced sample was peripheral blood. Receptors were obtained from a man in his 60s with acute or convalescent COVID-19.

The chain carries TRBV6-6 and TRBJ1-5, with TRBD1 matching over 8 bases. V lost 5 bases, J lost 6 bases, and 15 bases stayed unmatched. The CDR3 has 17 residues. The germline V gene encodes CDR1 MNHNY and CDR2 SVGAGI (reference sequence). The CDR3 loop reads CASSPGTGRPAGQPQHF. CDR3 coding DNA: TGTGCCAGCAGTCCCGGGACAGGAAGACCGGCGGGTCAGCCCCAGCATTTT.

The chain recombines TRBV10-3 with TRBJ2-5; 8 bases map to TRBD2. The CDR3 extends over 13 amino acids. Germline CDR1 and CDR2: ENHRY and SYGVKD. The V gene end was trimmed by 4 bases and the J gene end by 4 bases; junction bases not matched to a gene: 2. The DNA for the CDR3 is TGTGCCATCAGTGCCAGCGGGAGAGAGACCCAGTACTTC. Amino acids: CAISASGRETQYF.

Only a few counts were recorded for this clone. This chain uses TRBV7-6 with TRBJ2-5; the match to TRBD2 covers 9 bases. CDR1 and CDR2 from the germline V gene are SGHVS and FNYEAQ. V gave up 8 bases and J gave up 2 bases; unmatched junction bases: 12. The CDR3 totals 16 residues. For the CDR3, the DNA is TGTGCCAGCGGATTAATTGGCGGGAGGGTTCAAGAGACCCAGTACTTC. Its protein product is CASGLIGGRVQETQYF.

This rearrangement joins TRBV19 to TRBJ2-2, with TRBD2 as a possible D gene (5 bases). CDR1 is LNHDA and CDR2 is SQIVND in the germline V gene (reference sequence). This CDR3 is 13 amino acids long. V was pared by 3 bases and J by 10 bases, with 12 bases between. The CDR3 here is CASSIPGGTELFF. The CDR3 nucleotides read TGTGCCAGTAGTATCCCTGGAGGCACGGAGCTGTTTTTT.

The V gene is TRBV5-1, the J gene TRBJ2-5, with D maybe TRBD1 (5 bases). Germline V gives CDR1 SGHRS, CDR2 YFSETQ. The CDR3 extends over 14 amino acids. Trimming removed 0 bases at V and 5 bases at J, with 11 bases between. This chain's CDR3 is CASSLDGSGETQYF. The CDR3 DNA sequence: TGCGCCAGCAGCTTGGACGGGTCAGGGGAGACCCAGTACTTC.

This clone is a singleton in its sample. The gene calls are TRBV6-5 and TRBJ2-7; a possible D gene is TRBD2 (5 bases). The germline V gene has CDR1 MNHEY and CDR2 SVGAGI. Trimming took off 2 bases at V and 6 bases at J, with 8 bases between the two ends. The CDR3 spans 12 residues. In DNA form, the CDR3 reads TGTGCCAGCAGTTACATCCGGGGCGAGCAGTACTTC. Amino acids: CASSYIRGEQYF.

This clone appeared a single time. The rearrangement uses TRBV7-2 and TRBJ2-5; 7 positions match TRBD2. This CDR3 has 13 residues. Unmatched junction bases numbered 4, after V lost 4 bases and J lost 5 bases. The germline V gene has CDR1 SGHTA and CDR2 FQGNSA. In DNA form, the CDR3 reads TGTGCCAGCAGCTCTCCCGGGAGGGAGACCCAGTACTTC. Its translation: CASSSPGRETQYF.

The chain carries TRBV6-2 or TRBV6-3 and TRBJ1-5; D gene unclear. This CDR3 spans 11 amino acids. The V end lost 4 bases, the J end lost 9 bases, and 7 bases lay between the germline ends. Germline V gene lookup returns CDR1 MNHEY and CDR2 SVGEGT. Here the CDR3 reads CASSFSGPQHF. CDR3 bases: TGTGCCAGCAGTTTTTCAGGGCCCCAGCATTTT.

The gene calls are TRBV9 and TRBJ2-2; TRBD2 agrees at 12 bases. Looked up from germline, CDR1 is SGDLS and CDR2 is YYNGEE. The CDR3 runs 14 residues. V dropped 5 bases and J dropped 5; count of bases not matched to a gene: 1. The CDR3 region is CASRGTSGTGELFF. The CDR3 DNA reads TGTGCCAGCAGGGGGACTAGCGGGACCGGGGAGCTGTTTTTT.

The chain is built from TRBV6-5 and TRBJ2-3; 8 nucleotides match TRBD2. This CDR3 is built from 16 residues. The germline CDR1 and CDR2 sequences are MNHEY and SVGAGI. With 0 bases clipped from V and 2 bases from J, the junction kept 4 bases outside the gene matches. The chain's CDR3 is CASSYSGLGLTDTQYF. CDR3 sequence (DNA): TGTGCCAGCAGTTACTCGGGACTAGGGCTCACAGATACGCAGTATTTT.

The chain employs TRBV4-3 and TRBJ1-1; 10 nucleotides line up with TRBD1. Germline V CDR1 and CDR2: LGHNA, YSLEER. The CDR3 has 15 residues. The trim removed 3 bases at V and 8 bases at J, leaving 9 bases unmatched. The CDR3 loop is CASSQQTGGTLEAFF. The CDR3 DNA follows: TGCGCCAGCAGCCAGCAGACAGGGGGCACCCTCGAAGCTTTCTTT.

This chain joins TRBV19 and TRBJ2-3; the D gene is possibly TRBD1 (6 bases). The V end lost 5 bases, the J end lost 5 bases, and 17 bases lay between the germline ends. The CDR3 runs to 15 residues. In germline, CDR1 is LNHDA, CDR2 SQIVND (reference sequence). This chain's CDR3 is CASSARAPGVDTQYF. The DNA for the CDR3 is TGTGCCAGTAGTGCCCGGGCCCCAGGGGTAGATACGCAGTATTTT.

The J gene is TRBJ2-1, the V gene TRBV7-9, with D maybe TRBD2 (5 bases). The CDR3 has 14 residues. CDR1 SEHNR and CDR2 FQNEAQ come from the germline V gene (reference sequence). The V end was cut by 5 bases, the J end by 8 bases, with 16 bases between. The CDR3 is CASSLDLAGHEQFF. CDR3 sequence (DNA): TGTGCCAGCAGCCTAGACCTTGCGGGTCATGAGCAGTTCTTC.

The J gene is TRBJ1-5, the V gene TRBV5-5, with D uncertain. Germline assignment: CDR1 SGHKS and CDR2 YYEKEE (reference sequence). Trimming took off 0 bases at V and 0 bases at J, with 7 bases between the two ends. This CDR3 is 15 amino acids long. Here the CDR3 DNA reads TGTGCCAGCAGCTTGGACAGTTTTAGCAATCAGCCCCAGCATTTT. Translated, it gives CASSLDSFSNQPQHF.

This clone was seen just once. The rearrangement uses TRBV9 and TRBJ1-3, with a weak D call TRBD1 (5 bases). In germline, CDR1 is SGDLS, CDR2 YYNGEE. The V and J ends lost 0 bases and 0 bases respectively, with 10 bases between them. The CDR3 runs 16 residues. CDR3 sequence (DNA): TGTGCCAGCAGCGTAGGGGGACTCAGCTCTGGAAACACCATATATTTT. Amino acid sequence: CASSVGGLSSGNTIYF.

This clone was counted once. The chain combines TRBV20-1 with TRBJ2-1, with D perhaps TRBD2 (6 bases). Germline CDR1 reads DFQATT; CDR2 reads SNEGSKA (reference sequence). This CDR3 has 12 amino acids. V dropped 3 bases and J dropped 6 bases, with 9 bases sitting between them. CDR3 nucleotide sequence: TGCAGTGCTAGTGGGGAGGTCAATGAGCAGTTCTTC. Translating it yields CSASGEVNEQFF.

The rearrangement joins TRBV6-2 or TRBV6-3 to TRBJ2-7; TRBD2 might be the D (6 bases). This CDR3 has 14 amino acids. Germline V CDR1 and CDR2: MNHEY, SVGEGT. V lost 2 bases and J 3 bases, leaving 11 bases between the germline ends. CDR3 loop: CASSYGGVNYEQYF. As DNA, the CDR3 is TGTGCCAGCAGTTACGGCGGGGTGAACTACGAGCAGTACTTC.

The V call is TRBV11-1, the J call TRBJ2-5; D unclear. In germline, CDR1 is SGHAT, CDR2 FQDESV (reference sequence). V was cut by 2 bases and J by 5 bases, with 12 bases left in between. The CDR3 totals 14 residues. CDR3 bases: TGTGCCAGCAGCTTAACCAATCTGGAGGAGACCCAGTACTTC. Its translation is CASSLTNLEETQYF.

This clone was found once. The genes are TRBV5-1 and TRBJ1-2; 8 bases map to TRBD1. The V and J ends lost 7 bases and 4 bases, in that order; junction bases with no gene match: 3. The CDR3 spans 12 residues. Germline CDR1 SGHRS, CDR2 YFSETQ. The chain's CDR3 is CASGQGAYGYTF. CDR3 coding DNA: TGCGCCAGCGGGCAGGGGGCCTATGGCTACACCTTC.

The chain is built from TRBV5-4 and TRBJ2-5, with 9 nucleotides matching TRBD1. V was clipped by 2 bases and J by 8 bases; unmatched bases: 13. The CDR3 extends over 16 amino acids. Germline V lookup: CDR1 SGHNT, CDR2 YYREEE (reference sequence). The CDR3 nucleotides are TGTGCCAGCAGCTTCGAAAACGCACCGGGACAGGGTACCCAGTACTTC. The encoded protein is CASSFENAPGQGTQYF.

The chain is built from TRBV5-1 and TRBJ2-2; the match to TRBD2 covers 11 bases. The CDR3 sequence is 15 residues long. Trimming at V came to 4 bases and at J to 10 bases, leaving 9 bases not matched to a gene. CDR1 SGHRS and CDR2 YFSETQ come from the germline V gene. CDR3 bases: TGCGCCAGCAGCCGGGACTTAGCGGGAGGGATGGAGCTGTTTTTT. It codes for CASSRDLAGGMELFF.

This clone was observed a single time. The rearrangement joins TRBV21-1 to TRBJ2-3; TRBD2 is the table's D call and was not checked against the DNA. TRBV21-1 is a pseudogene segment. This CDR3 has 15 residues. Here the CDR3 reads CASSSRTGSTDTQYF. CDR3 bases: TGTGCCAGCAGCTCTCGGACTGGGAGCACAGATACGCAGTATTTT.

The gene calls are TRBV19 and TRBJ1-2, with 8 bases that match TRBD1. Germline trimming cut 5 bases from V and 7 bases from J; bases unmatched to any gene: 9. This CDR3 is 14 amino acids long. Germline assignment: CDR1 LNHDA and CDR2 SQIVND (reference sequence). The CDR3 region has the DNA TGTGCCAGTAGTTCCCGGACAGGGTCGGGTGGCTACACCTTC. Protein product: CASSSRTGSGGYTF.

The chain links TRBV5-1 to TRBJ1-1, with TRBD1 identical over 7 bases. V shed 1 base, J shed 6 bases, and the junction held 6 bases outside the gene matches. Germline-derived CDR1 and CDR2 are SGHRS and YFSETQ. The CDR3 loop spans 14 amino acids. Here the CDR3 DNA reads TGCGCCAGCAGCTTGCTGGGTCAGGGGGCTGAAGCTTTCTTT. This translates into CASSLLGQGAEAFF.

This clone was counted a few times. The chain is built from TRBV19 and TRBJ1-1; D perhaps matches TRBD1 (6 bases). Per the germline V gene, CDR1 is LNHDA and CDR2 is SQIVND (reference sequence). V gave up 1 base and J gave up 1 base, with 13 bases separating them. This CDR3 contains 16 residues. CDR3 DNA sequence: TGTGCCAGTAGTATAGCGACGGGACAAAGGAACACTGAAGCTTTCTTT. Its translation: CASSIATGQRNTEAFF.

This rearrangement joins TRBV2 to TRBJ1-1, with D perhaps TRBD1 (6 bases). With 0 bases removed from V and 4 bases from J, the gap between germline ends came to 6 bases. The germline V gene encodes CDR1 SNHLY and CDR2 FYNNEI. CDR3 length equals 13 residues. The CDR3 here is CASSEAGGTEAFF. CDR3 sequence (DNA): TGTGCCAGCAGTGAAGCAGGGGGCACTGAAGCTTTCTTT.

The V and J genes are TRBV20-1 and TRBJ2-1; TRBD2 might be the D (7 bases). Trimming pared 3 bases from V and 4 bases from J, leaving 13 bases between. Germline V gives CDR1 DFQATT, CDR2 SNEGSKA (reference sequence). The CDR3 has 14 residues. This CDR3 reads CSASIGGGYNEQFF. The CDR3 coding sequence is TGCAGTGCTAGTATAGGGGGAGGGTACAATGAGCAGTTCTTC.

This chain links TRBV28 with TRBJ2-5; D may be TRBD2 (6 bases). V shed 2 bases and J shed 4 bases, with 17 bases lying between them. Germline-derived CDR1 and CDR2 are MDHEN and SYDVKM. The CDR3 spans 16 residues. The CDR3 loop is CASSLGGRSGGETQYF. The CDR3 DNA follows: TGTGCCAGCAGTTTAGGAGGGAGAAGCGGAGGAGAGACCCAGTACTTC.

The V and J genes are TRBV6-5 and TRBJ1-1, with D maybe TRBD1 (6 bases). Per germline, CDR1 MNHEY and CDR2 SVGAGI. V was trimmed by 4 bases and J by 3 bases, leaving 12 bases between them. The CDR3 has 14 amino acids. This chain's CDR3 is CASSSRGKDTEAFF. The DNA for the CDR3 is TGTGCCAGCAGTTCCAGGGGTAAGGACACTGAAGCTTTCTTT.

This chain joins TRBV2 and TRBJ2-7; 12 bases are a match to TRBD2. CDR3 length: 18 residues. Germline V gene data show CDR1 as SNHLY and CDR2 as FYNNEI. Germline trimming cut 2 bases from V and 4 bases from J; bases unmatched to any gene: 12. CDR3 sequence (DNA): TGTGCCAGCAGTGAATGGGGAGTGACTAGCGGGAGTTATTACGAGCAGTACTTC. It specifies CASSEWGVTSGSYYEQYF.

This clone appeared a single time. The rearrangement uses TRBV5-4 and TRBJ2-7; 7 nucleotides agree with TRBD1. The junction had 6 bases not matched to a gene; V was cut back by 4 bases and J by 2 bases. Germline assignment: CDR1 SGHNT and CDR2 YYREEE (reference sequence). This CDR3 has 14 residues. The CDR3 bases are TGTGCCAGCAGCGCACAGGGGCCAGCCTACGAGCAGTACTTC. Residues: CASSAQGPAYEQYF.

The V gene is TRBV20-1, the J gene TRBJ2-1; no clear D gene. Germline V gene data show CDR1 as DFQATT and CDR2 as SNEGSKA (reference sequence). The CDR3 is 11 residues long. The germline V and J ends were trimmed by 3 bases and 10 bases, with 10 bases remaining between them. The CDR3 sequence is CSASSVGEQFF. The CDR3 DNA follows: TGCAGTGCTAGTTCGGTCGGGGAGCAGTTCTTC.